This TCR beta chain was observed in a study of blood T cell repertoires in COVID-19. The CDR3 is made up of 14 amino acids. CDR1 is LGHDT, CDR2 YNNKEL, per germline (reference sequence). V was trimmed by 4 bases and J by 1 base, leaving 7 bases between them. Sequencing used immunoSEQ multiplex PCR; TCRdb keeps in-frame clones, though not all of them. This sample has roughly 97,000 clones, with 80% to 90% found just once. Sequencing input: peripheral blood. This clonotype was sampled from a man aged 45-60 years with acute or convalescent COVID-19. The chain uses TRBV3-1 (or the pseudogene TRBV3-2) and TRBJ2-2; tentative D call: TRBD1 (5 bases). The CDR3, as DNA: TGTGCCAGCAGCCTAGGACAGAACACCGGGGAGCTGTTTTTT. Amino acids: CASSLGQNTGELFF.